One sample yielded the 18 T cell receptor beta chains listed below, sequenced in a study of regulatory T cells in long-lasting Graves disease (dated by TCRdb to the early 2020s). The time point label, as the study defines it: newly diagnosed GD, antithyroid drugs for less than 3 months. For both TCR sequencing and RNA sequencing, RNA was extracted from PBMCs using TRIzol. Library prep was done by multiplex PCR. Instrument on record: Illumina HiSeq 4000. CDR3 regions were amplified by Arm-PCR with iRepertoire HTBI primers to construct TCR beta libraries. The public reads were reanalyzed by TCRdb: fastp trimming at Q25, MiXCR alignment, in-frame beta chains only. Rows with one shared CDR3 protein collapse into an entry with the most common genes and DNA. Recorded for this sample are hundreds of thousands of distinct CDR3 sequences; under 20% of them occurred a single time. The leading ten clones occupy approximately 18% of the sample.

Another study also made use of these data, one on T cells in Graves' hyperthyroidism and ophthalmopathy.

Here the sequenced sample was peripheral blood mononuclear cells (PBMCs), taken at new diagnosis, from a patient treated with antithyroid drugs. The origin of the receptors is a woman between 25 and 40 years old with Graves disease. Donor details come from another sample of the same person, matched by shared clones.

The rearrangement links TRBV19 to TRBJ1-5; D not certain. Germline values: CDR1 LNHDA, CDR2 SQIVND (reference sequence). Trimming took off 7 bases at V and 3 bases at J, with 13 bases between the two ends. The CDR3 sequence is 14 residues long. CDR3 DNA sequence: TGTGCCAGTACCCCCGGCGGGTACAATCAGCCCCAGCATTTT. The encoded protein is CASTPGGYNQPQHF.

V is TRBV18 and J is TRBJ2-2; TRBD1 matches at 8 bases. V lost 2 bases and J lost 7; bases outside the gene matches: 6. The CDR3 spans 15 residues. CDR1 KGHSH and CDR2 LQKENI come from the germline V gene. The CDR3 DNA follows: TGTGCCAGCTCACCAGGACAGGGATGGGACGGGGAGCTGTTTTTT. Translating it yields CASSPGQGWDGELFF.

This clonotype was seen more than once but under ten times. The genes are TRBV7-3 and TRBJ2-3; no definite D call. Between the trimmed V and J ends, which lost 0 bases and 0 bases, there was a span of 10 bases. Germline V gene sequence: CDR1 SGHTA, CDR2 FQGTGA. The CDR3 runs 16 residues. The DNA for the CDR3 is TGTGCCAGCAGCTTAACGGGCGGATCTAGCACAGATACGCAGTATTTT. It translates to CASSLTGGSSTDTQYF.

This clonotype was found many times. V usage is TRBV7-2 and J usage is TRBJ1-2; D might be TRBD1 (5 bases). Germline V lookup: CDR1 SGHTA, CDR2 FQGNSA. V was cut by 1 base and J by 8 bases, with 14 bases left in between. The CDR3 runs 14 residues. This CDR3 is CASSLGGLNGGYTF. The CDR3 DNA is TGTGCCAGCAGCTTAGGGGGGTTGAACGGAGGCTACACCTTC.

This clonotype was counted ten times or more. The chain has TRBV28 and TRBJ2-5, with 9 bases that match TRBD2. The ends lost 7 bases at V and 3 bases at J; junction bases unmatched: 15. The CDR3 contains 17 residues. In germline, CDR1 is MDHEN, CDR2 SYDVKM. The CDR3 reads CASTLGTSRHPKETQYF. The CDR3 coding sequence is TGTGCCAGCACCCTAGGGACTAGCCGACACCCAAAAGAGACCCAGTACTTC.

The chain couples TRBV19 to TRBJ2-6; D gene ambiguous. CDR1 is LNHDA, CDR2 SQIVND, per germline (reference sequence). The CDR3 consists of 14 residues. The V end lost 5 bases, the J end lost 7 bases, and 12 bases lay between the germline ends. The CDR3 DNA is TGTGCCAGTAGTCTGAGCGTTTATGCCAACGTCCTGACTTTC. Translation: CASSLSVYANVLTF.

This clonotype was found a few times. The DNA of the CDR3 is TGCAGTGCCCCCCGGGGGGCTACTAATGAAAAACTGTTTTTT. Its translation is CSAPRGATNEKLFF. The V and J genes are TRBV20-1 and TRBJ1-4; a possible D gene is TRBD1 (6 bases). The V gene's germline CDR1 is DFQATT and CDR2 SNEGSKA (reference sequence). Trimming took 6 bases from V and 2 from J, leaving 13 bases between them. This CDR3 has 14 residues.

A word on this clonotype: Compared with germline, one end of the junction differs, possibly owing to a read error. The chain combines TRBV4-1 with TRBJ2-7; D may be TRBD1 (5 bases). The CDR3 has 14 amino acids. Germline V gene sequence: CDR1 MGHRA, CDR2 YSYEKL. The CDR3 DNA is TGTGCCAGCAGCCAAGAAAGGGGCTTGGGAGAGCAGTACTTC. It encodes CASSQERGLGEQYF.

The sample holds many counts of this clonotype. The CDR3 protein is CASSLAGGDQPQHF. The CDR3, as DNA: TGTGCCAGCTCACTAGCAGGCGGAGATCAGCCCCAGCATTTT. The chain couples TRBV18 to TRBJ1-5, with D unclear. Trimming took off 4 bases at V and 5 bases at J, with 12 bases between the two ends. This CDR3 comprises 14 residues. CDR1 and CDR2 (germline): KGHSH, LQKENI.

Points on this clonotype: It may be a read error: a sequence one base away is much more abundant. This is likely a read error, given that the CDR3 carries no conserved phenylalanine or tryptophan at its end. CDR3 sequence (DNA): TGTGCCAGCAGCGAGCGGGACATCTACAATGAGCAGTTCCTC. It codes for CASSERDIYNEQFL. The chain has TRBV2 and TRBJ2-1; possibly TRBD2 for D (7 bases). The V end was cut by 6 bases, the J end by 3 bases, with 12 bases between. Germline CDR1 and CDR2: SNHLY and FYNNEI. The CDR3 loop spans 14 amino acids.

The table lists this clonotype with many counts. The J gene is TRBJ1-1, the V gene TRBV7-2; unclear D gene. Trimming took off 4 bases at V and 0 bases at J, with 15 bases between the two ends. Germline-derived CDR1 and CDR2 are SGHTA and FQGNSA. CDR3 size: 16 residues. CDR3 protein: CASSYSGGNMNTEAFF. In DNA, the CDR3 is TGTGCCAGCAGCTACTCCGGCGGGAATATGAACACTGAAGCTTTCTTT.

As for this clonotype: Germline is not matched at one junction end, which may reflect a read error. The V gene is TRBV7-9, the J gene TRBJ1-4, with a tentative D call TRBD1 (6 bases). Germline V gene data show CDR1 as SEHNR and CDR2 as FQNEAQ (reference sequence). CDR3 length: 14 amino acids. The CDR3 DNA reads as TGTGTCAGCAGCTCCGGGGGGCAGGGAGAAAAACTGTTTTTT. Translated, it gives CVSSSGGQGEKLFF.

This clonotype showed up just a few times. The V call is TRBV7-2, the J call TRBJ1-3; 7 bases are a match to TRBD1. Trimming cost V 5 bases and J 0 bases; bases outside gene matches: 7. The CDR3 runs 16 residues. Germline CDR1 reads SGHTA; CDR2 reads FQGNSA. The CDR3 protein is CASSRGQVISGNTIYF. The CDR3 DNA is TGTGCCAGCAGCCGCGGACAGGTGATCTCTGGAAACACCATATATTTT.

This clonotype was seen at least ten times. The chain employs TRBV7-9 and TRBJ2-3; 9 positions agree with TRBD2. V lost 4 bases and J lost 3; bases outside the gene matches: 2. Germline V CDR1 and CDR2: SEHNR, FQNEAQ (reference sequence). The CDR3 has 14 residues. The CDR3 DNA reads as TGTGCCAGCAGCTCTAGCGGGGATACAGATACGCAGTATTTT. This gives the protein CASSSSGDTDTQYF. The full variable domain, rest sourced from reference TRBV7-9 and TRBJ2-3, is DTGVSQNPRHKITKRGQNVTFRCDPISEHNRLYWYRQTLGQGPEFLTYFQNEAQLEKSRLLSDRFSAERPKGSFSTLEIQRTEQGDSAMYLCASSSSGDTDTQYFGPGTRLTVL.

The sample holds a few counts of this clonotype. V usage is TRBV10-3 and J usage is TRBJ2-1; TRBD1 is a possible D gene (5 bases). V lost 2 bases and J lost 11, with 10 bases in between. The CDR3 sequence is 12 residues long. CDR1 and CDR2 from the germline V gene are ENHRY and SYGVKD. CDR3 in DNA: TGTGCCATCAGTGAGGGACAAACTAAGCAGTTCTTC. Residues: CAISEGQTKQFF.

This clonotype appeared a few times. The chain combines TRBV30 with TRBJ1-5; perhaps TRBD1 as D (5 bases). The V end lost 3 bases, the J end lost 2 bases, and 14 bases lay between the germline ends. Germline CDR1 reads GTSNPN; CDR2 reads SVGIG (reference sequence). The CDR3 covers 15 residues. CDR3 sequence reads: CAWRAQGGGNQPQHF. CDR3 DNA: TGTGCCTGGAGGGCCCAAGGAGGGGGCAATCAGCCCCAGCATTTT.

In its sample, this clonotype was seen many times. The chain joins TRBV2 to TRBJ2-7, with D possibly being TRBD2 (6 bases). CDR1 and CDR2 (germline): SNHLY, FYNNEI. This CDR3 has 14 residues. Deletions cut 2 bases from V and 4 bases from J, with 12 bases between. CDR3 loop: CASSERAEGYEQYF. In DNA form, the CDR3 reads TGTGCCAGCAGTGAAAGGGCGGAGGGGTACGAGCAGTACTTC.

The table lists this clonotype with many counts. This chain links TRBV30 with TRBJ2-7; unclear D gene. Trimming took off 0 bases at V and 4 bases at J, with 7 bases between the two ends. The CDR3 is made up of 12 amino acids. Germline V gene data show CDR1 as GTSNPN and CDR2 as SVGIG (reference sequence). CDR3 region: CAWSVQSYEQYF. The CDR3 DNA reads TGTGCCTGGAGTGTACAGTCATACGAGCAGTACTTC.